This T cell receptor beta chain emerged from a study of CD8 T cells in ankylosing spondylitis (dated by TCRdb to between 2016 and 2019). Context from the whole study: T cell receptor beta repertoires were profiled in healthy donors and ankylosing spondylitis patients so that disease-linked TCR variants could be found. The full study cohort comprised 20 to 30 ankylosing spondylitis patients and 110 or so healthy donors. Peripheral blood samples were taken, and synovial fluid was additionally collected from ankylosing spondylitis patients. General study outcomes and caveats: The disease-linked clones were reported to be significantly enriched in matched synovial fluid samples from ankylosing spondylitis patients. A TCR beta motif made up of several highly homologous amino acid variants appeared to be characteristic of blood from ankylosing spondylitis patients. Some of the motif variants had been reported before in the synovial fluid and blood of reactive arthritis patients, a finding that suggests common disease-initiation mechanisms. The disease-linked clones had a CD8+ phenotype and were found at relatively low frequencies in peripheral blood.

This clonotype was seen many times. The antigen this receptor binds is unknown. No per-base quality is available; no much larger clone lies one base away. From cysteine to phenylalanine, the CDR3 is 13 amino acids long. The DNA shown is the 39-base CDR3, in frame from base 1. V is reduced by 3 bases and J by 6 bases, leaving a spacing of 9 bases between them. Looking up the germline V gene (reference sequence) yields CDR1 SEHNR and CDR2 FQNEAQ. The listed sequencing device is Illumina HiSeq 2500. Quantitative 5'-RACE with molecular barcodes was used to prepare TCR beta libraries. The authors' pipeline ran thus. A new computational method based on a probabilistic model of VDJ rearrangement was used to identify disease-linked TCR variants. The public sequencing data were trimmed at Q25 with fastp and processed into clonotypes with MiXCR by TCRdb, which kept only in-frame beta chains. Duplicate CDR3 protein sequences are folded into a single record with the most common DNA and genes. The V and J calls and clone size come from TCRdb's table, not from the authors' own analysis. This sample gives about 220,000 distinct CDR3 sequences in total; around 6.6% of them show up just once. The top ten constitute approximately 15% of the sample.

Sample: blood, either unsorted or a sorted T cell fraction (not recorded which). This clonotype originated in a male donor with ankylosing spondylitis. Recombination linked TRBV7-9 to TRBJ2-1; a confident D gene designation cannot be given. CDR3 region: CASSFVTPNEQFF. The sequenced DNA is TGTGCCAGCAGCTTTGTAACTCCCAATGAGCAGTTCTTC.